Listed here are 5 T cell receptor beta chains from one sample, sequenced in a study of cytomegalovirus exposure and HLA in healthy donors (TCRdb year 2017). Libraries were made using the immunoSEQ multiplex PCR assay. A mixture of 60 forward primers for TCR Vbeta segments and 13 reverse primers for TCR Jbeta segments was used in the multiplex PCR. The immuneACCESS repertoire file appears here via TCRdb, limited to in-frame rearrangements. These files lack a portion of the clones; in checked studies, under half of the deficit traces to unresolved V genes, and the cause of the others is not known. Counted in this sample were over 100,000 clones; around 8.5% of them appeared once. The ten largest clones capture 5% to 7% of the sample. The sample comprised PBMCs. These receptors all come from a man aged 35-49 years in good health and CMV-seronegative.

The rearrangement joins TRBV7-2 to TRBJ2-5, with TRBD1 matching 7 bases. The J call is in doubt because the DNA end fits TRBJ2-7 better. The CDR3 runs 15 residues. CDR1 and CDR2 (germline): SGHTA, FQGNSA. This CDR3 is CASSLVDAGGYEQYF. The CDR3 bases are TGTGCCAGCAGCTTAGTTGACGCAGGGGGCTACGAGCAGTACTTC.

This clone was counted only a few times. V and J are TRBV5-1 and TRBJ1-5; D perhaps matches TRBD1 (5 bases). Germline CDR1 reads SGHRS; CDR2 reads YFSETQ. This CDR3 is built from 14 residues. The V gene lost 4 bases and the J gene lost 1 base, with 9 bases spanning the gap. The CDR3 coding sequence is TGCGCCAGCAGCCCCGGACACAGCAATCAGCCCCAGCATTTT. As protein: CASSPGHSNQPQHF.

The chain recombines TRBV25-1 with TRBJ1-1; D may be TRBD1 (5 bases). V was shortened by 3 bases and J by 1 base, with 9 bases between the two germline ends. The CDR3 is 14 amino acids. The germline V gene has CDR1 MGHDK and CDR2 SYGVNS. The CDR3 bases are TGTGCCAGCAGTGAGGGCGGGGGGAACACTGAAGCTTTCTTT. This translates into CASSEGGGNTEAFF.

This clone showed up just a few times. The chain employs TRBV4-1 and TRBJ2-2; possibly TRBD2 for D (7 bases). The CDR3 has 15 amino acids. Trimming pared 1 base from V and 7 bases from J, leaving 13 bases between. The germline V gene has CDR1 MGHRA and CDR2 YSYEKL. CDR3 loop: CASSQAGGGGGELFF. For the CDR3, the DNA is TGCGCCAGCAGCCAAGCTGGGGGCGGGGGCGGGGAGCTGTTTTTT.

A few counts support this clone. This chain links TRBV5-4 with TRBJ2-7, with 8 bases lining up with TRBD2. The germline V gene has CDR1 SGHNT and CDR2 YYREEE (reference sequence). This CDR3 comprises 15 residues. V shed 0 bases, J shed 4 bases, and the junction held 6 bases outside the gene matches. CDR3 protein: CASSLVRGGLYEQYF. The CDR3 nucleotides are TGTGCCAGCAGCTTGGTCCGGGGGGGCCTATACGAGCAGTACTTC.